These 22 T cell receptor beta chains originate from one sample sequenced in a study of shared clonotypes between healthy human individuals. TCRdb's table, derived via immunoSEQ multiplex PCR, lists solely in-frame clones and lacks some. The sample carries roughly 1.4 million clones, around 98.5% recorded once. The sequenced material came from naive CD4+ T cells sorted from blood. The subset is: CD45RA+ positively selected. The origin of the receptors is a man aged 25-40 years in good health.

The CDR3 sequence: CASSPPFYNEQFF. The CDR3 coding sequence is TGTGCCAGCAGCCCCCCATTCTACAATGAGCAGTTCTTC. The V and J genes are TRBV5-6 and TRBJ2-1; no reliable D call. This CDR3 contains 13 residues. CDR1 and CDR2 from the germline V gene are SGHDT and YYEEEE. The V gene lost 4 bases and the J gene lost 3 bases, with 8 bases spanning the gap.

This chain links TRBV28 with TRBJ2-7, with D tentatively TRBD1 (5 bases). Germline-derived CDR1 and CDR2 are MDHEN and SYDVKM. The CDR3 has 17 residues. Trimming shortened V by 3 bases and J by 5 bases, and 23 bases separated the two germline ends. In DNA form, the CDR3 reads TGTGCCAGCAGTTTGTGGGCGATGGGGCTCAGGAGCGACGAGCAGTACTTC. Translating gives CASSLWAMGLRSDEQYF.

This clone was observed once. The V and J genes are TRBV7-8 and TRBJ2-7, with D perhaps TRBD2 (6 bases). This CDR3 contains 14 residues. V shed 5 bases and J shed 4 bases, with 15 bases lying between them. Germline lookup yields CDR1 SGHVS and CDR2 FQNEAQ. Here the CDR3 reads CASSPQEGWYEQYF. The DNA for the CDR3 is TGTGCCAGCAGCCCCCAGGAGGGGTGGTACGAGCAGTACTTC.

The rearrangement joins TRBV6-5 to TRBJ1-2; the D is unclear. The V gene's germline CDR1 is MNHEY and CDR2 SVGAGI. CDR3 size: 14 residues. V lost 2 bases and J lost 1, with 8 bases in between. CDR3 protein: CASSYRTSNYGYTF. The CDR3 coding sequence is TGTGCCAGCAGTTACCGAACGAGTAACTATGGCTACACCTTC.

The chain uses TRBV9 and TRBJ2-2; 8 bases agree with TRBD2. Germline V gives CDR1 SGDLS, CDR2 YYNGEE. CDR3 length: 15 amino acids. V was clipped by 0 bases and J by 8 bases; unmatched bases: 6. This CDR3 reads CASSVAVAGMGELFF. The CDR3 DNA reads as TGTGCCAGCAGCGTAGCGGTAGCGGGAATGGGGGAGCTGTTTTTT. Filled out from reference TRBV9 and TRBJ2-2, the complete variable domain reads DSGVTQTPKHLITATGQRVTLRCSPRSGDLSVYWYQQSLDQGLQFLIQYYNGEERAKGNILERFSAQQFPDLHSELNLSSLELGDSALYFCASSVAVAGMGELFFGEGSRLTVL.

The gene calls are TRBV7-6 and TRBJ2-3, with TRBD1 identical over 9 bases. Losses at the gene ends were 1 base for V and 1 base for J; bases not matched to a gene: 6. Per the germline V gene, CDR1 is SGHVS and CDR2 is FNYEAQ. The CDR3 runs 17 residues. The CDR3 protein is CASSLGGTGMGTDTQYF. The CDR3 nucleotides are TGTGCCAGCAGCTTAGGGGGGACAGGGATGGGCACAGATACGCAGTATTTT.

As DNA, the CDR3 is TGTGCCAGCCCTCCGGGGCCCTGGGATGAGCAGTTCTTC. Its translation: CASPPGPWDEQFF. The J gene is TRBJ2-1, the V gene TRBV2; either TRBD1 or TRBD2 may fit D (5 bases each). This CDR3 comprises 13 residues. Germline CDR1 and CDR2: SNHLY and FYNNEI. V was clipped by 8 bases and J by 8 bases, with 16 bases between them.

This sequence joins TRBV5-1 and TRBJ2-3, with no clear D. The CDR3 length is 14 residues. The V gene's germline CDR1 is SGHRS and CDR2 YFSETQ. The V end was cut by 1 base, the J end by 2 bases, with 8 bases between. CDR3 coding DNA: TGCGCCAGCAGCTTGCGTCTGCCCACAGATACGCAGTATTTT. This sequence encodes CASSLRLPTDTQYF.

This clone appeared once. The chain has TRBV28 and TRBJ2-1; 10 nucleotides align to TRBD2. J was trimmed by 6 bases and V by 10 bases; bases with no gene match: 12. This CDR3 spans 15 amino acids. Germline lookup yields CDR1 MDHEN and CDR2 SYDVKM. The CDR3 sequence: CATFSGRITSNEQFF. In nucleotides, the CDR3 is TGTGCCACCTTTAGCGGGAGGATAACGAGCAATGAGCAGTTCTTC.

The chain joins TRBV4-1 to TRBJ2-3, with 8 positions matching TRBD2. The CDR3 is 21 residues long. CDR1 MGHRA and CDR2 YSYEKL come from the germline V gene. Trimming took 0 bases from V and 1 from J; bases not matched to a gene: 18. The CDR3, as DNA: TGCGCCAGCAGCCAAGAAGAAGGGCGGGCTAGCGGGTGGGTCGGCACAGATACGCAGTATTTT. Translating gives CASSQEEGRASGWVGTDTQYF.

This chain uses TRBV9 with TRBJ2-7; a weak D match, TRBD2 (6 bases). The CDR3 has 14 amino acids. Per the germline V gene, CDR1 is SGDLS and CDR2 is YYNGEE. The ends were cut back, 1 base at V and 2 bases at J, with 10 bases in the middle. The CDR3 DNA sequence: TGTGCCAGCAGCGTAAGTCTAGCGACCTACGAGCAGTACTTC. Translating it yields CASSVSLATYEQYF.

The chain couples TRBV6-6 to TRBJ2-1; possibly TRBD1 for D (5 bases). The CDR3 has 13 amino acids. Trimming pared 4 bases from V and 6 bases from J, leaving 10 bases between. The V gene's germline CDR1 is MNHNY and CDR2 SVGAGI (reference sequence). Here the CDR3 DNA reads TGTGCCAGCAGTTCCACAGGTTCCAATGAGCAGTTCTTC. Translated: CASSSTGSNEQFF.

This clone was observed once. The V gene is TRBV4-3, the J gene TRBJ1-3; D is perhaps TRBD1 (5 bases). Per the germline V gene, CDR1 is LGHNA and CDR2 is YSLEER. Trimming took off 1 base at V and 4 bases at J, with 17 bases between the two ends. This CDR3 is 17 amino acids long. DNA of the CDR3: TGCGCCAGCAGCCAAGTAGGGCAGGGCTTTTACGGAAACACCATATATTTT. This encodes CASSQVGQGFYGNTIYF.

Details on this clone: Other DNA sequences in this specimen translate into the identical CDR3. The V and J genes are TRBV27 and TRBJ1-2; weak D call: TRBD1 (6 bases). The V and J ends lost 3 bases and 4 bases respectively, with 9 bases between them. The V gene's germline CDR1 is MNHEY and CDR2 SMNVEV (reference sequence). CDR3 size: 13 residues. The CDR3 region has the DNA TGTGCCAGCAGTTTGGGCAGGGGCTATGGCTACACCTTC. Its translation is CASSLGRGYGYTF.

This clone was observed once. The chain is built from TRBV9 and TRBJ2-5; 8 nucleotides align to TRBD2. There are 15 residues in the CDR3. Germline V lookup: CDR1 SGDLS, CDR2 YYNGEE. Trimming took 1 base from V and 3 from J; bases not matched to a gene: 5. The CDR3 protein is CASSVIGRAEETQYF. The DNA of the CDR3 is TGTGCCAGCAGCGTAATCGGGAGGGCCGAAGAGACCCAGTACTTC.

This chain uses TRBV28 with TRBJ2-7; D gene ambiguous. The V gene lost 2 bases and the J gene lost 3 bases, with 11 bases spanning the gap. The CDR3 is made up of 14 amino acids. Germline CDR1 is MDHEN and CDR2 is SYDVKM. CDR3: CASSLRGPSYEQYF. The CDR3 DNA follows: TGTGCCAGCAGTTTACGAGGACCCAGCTACGAGCAGTACTTC.

The chain joins TRBV30 to TRBJ2-1, with D possibly called TRBD1 or TRBD2 (5 bases each). Germline-derived CDR1 and CDR2 are GTSNPN and SVGIG (reference sequence). This CDR3 is built from 15 residues. Deletions cut 3 bases from V and 4 bases from J, with 16 bases between. The CDR3 DNA is TGTGCCTGGAGGCGTCGGGACGGATCGTACAATGAGCAGTTCTTC. Translated, it gives CAWRRRDGSYNEQFF. The full variable domain, with the rest looked up from reference TRBV30 and TRBJ2-1, is SQTIHQWPATLVQPVGSPLSLECTVEGTSNPNLYWYRQAAGRGLQLLFYSVGIGQISSEVPQNLSASRPQDRQFILSSKKLLLSDSGFYLCAWRRRDGSYNEQFFGPGTRLTVL.

The rearrangement joins TRBV21-1 to TRBJ1-1; the D call of TRBD1 is as the table states it, not checked on the DNA. TRBV21-1 represents a pseudogene. This CDR3 comprises 16 residues. As DNA, the CDR3 is TGTGCCAGCACCCCCCCCCGGACAGGGCTGAACACTGAAGCTTTCTTT. Its translation: CASTPPRTGLNTEAFF.

This clone was found once. The chain joins TRBV7-6 to TRBJ2-3, with TRBD2 matching 11 bases. Per the germline V gene, CDR1 is SGHVS and CDR2 is FNYEAQ. The J segment lost 2 bases and the V segment lost 2 bases, leaving 6 bases of the junction unmatched. There are 17 residues in the CDR3. The CDR3, as DNA: TGTGCCAGCAGCTTACCTCGACTAGCGGGGATCACAGATACGCAGTATTTT. This sequence encodes CASSLPRLAGITDTQYF.

V and J are TRBV18 and TRBJ2-7; 11 bases match TRBD2. Trimming took 4 bases from V and 0 from J; bases not matched to a gene: 8. This CDR3 comprises 17 residues. Germline assignment: CDR1 KGHSH and CDR2 LQKENI. The CDR3 region is CASSLNSGLAGSYEQYF. In DNA, the CDR3 is TGTGCCAGCTCACTAAACTCCGGACTAGCGGGCTCCTACGAGCAGTACTTC.

The sample holds a few counts of this clone. The V gene is TRBV10-2, the J gene TRBJ2-7, with 10 positions matching TRBD2. Germline CDR1 and CDR2: WSHSY and SAAADI. This CDR3 has 21 amino acids. J was trimmed by 3 bases and V by 7 bases; bases with no gene match: 27. CDR3 loop: CASKNRGDPGGRTSGFYEQYF. CDR3 DNA: TGCGCCAGCAAGAACAGGGGTGATCCGGGGGGTAGGACTAGCGGATTCTACGAGCAGTACTTC.

V usage is TRBV5-1 and J usage is TRBJ2-1; no clear D gene. CDR3 length equals 12 residues. V was cut by 0 bases and J by 14 bases, with 12 bases left in between. The germline gives CDR1 SGHRS, CDR2 YFSETQ. The CDR3 spells CASSLDWGREFF. CDR3 coding DNA: TGCGCCAGCAGCTTGGATTGGGGAAGGGAGTTCTTC.